This T cell receptor (beta chain) comes out of a study of OX40 agonist ivuxolimab in advanced cancers. About the investigation overall: The costimulatory receptor OX40 (CD134) was targeted by ivuxolimab, a fully human IgG2 agonistic monoclonal antibody. The purpose of peripheral TCRbeta sequencing was to test whether ivuxolimab changed TCR sequence diversity and led to clonal T-cell expansion. Of the roughly 53 patients in dose escalation, around 20 had hepatocellular carcinoma, some 15 had melanoma, 9 had renal cell carcinoma and 9 had head and neck cancer. Intravenous ivuxolimab was administered to patients every 2 weeks at six dose levels: 0.01, 0.1, 0.3, 1.5, 3 and 10 mg/kg. Partial responses were achieved by three dose-escalation patients, of whom one had hepatocellular carcinoma and two had cutaneous melanoma. The paper reports the monotherapy dose-escalation portion (N of about 56 patients) of the phase I ivuxolimab trial. Patients were allowed to have had prior anti-PD-1, anti-PD-L1 or anti-CTLA-4 therapy, and 40% of the dose-escalation patients had been treated with checkpoint inhibitors. In the dose-escalation cohort, 70% to 90% of patients were male, and the mean age was approximately 60 years with a range of roughly 23 to 79.

The trial excluded patients who had a history of autoimmune disease or were on systemic immunosuppression. In every dose cohort, peripheral blood was drawn for TCR sequencing at baseline, cycle 4 day 1, and cycle 7 day 1. Samples were obtained from an open-label, multicenter, first-in-human phase I dose-escalation trial of ivuxolimab. The trial enrolled adults with locally advanced or metastatic head and neck squamous cell, hepatocellular, melanoma or renal cell carcinoma. Before TCR sequencing, CD4+ T cells and CD8+ T cells from peripheral blood were sorted into separate populations. To sequence the TCRbeta CDR3 region, genomic DNA was isolated from the sorted cells. The immunoSEQ Assay was used to sequence the TCRbeta CDR3 regions. The table was pulled from immuneACCESS by TCRdb, which kept in-frame rearrangements only. Such tables lose some clones; where checked, under half of the loss comes from unresolved V genes, and the rest has no known cause. The table for this sample lists about 40,000 clones; roughly 91% of them were counted only once. Around 13% of the sample lies in the top ten.

Broad study findings and their caveats: At doses of 0.1 to 3.0 mg/kg, clonal expansion of both CD4+ and CD8+ T cells in blood was seen between baseline and week 6. In the 0.1-3.0 mg/kg groups, partial responders were among the patients with the lowest normalized peripheral clonal expansion, particularly in CD8+ T cells. After ivuxolimab, more expanded clones were found on average in CD8+ T cells than in CD4+ T cells. Low levels of normalized T-cell clonal expansion were also seen in some patients who did not respond. Which antigens the clonally expanded peripheral T cells were specific for was not determined.

The CDR3 starts with the cysteine, ends with the phenylalanine, and has 15 residues. Only CDR3 DNA remains: 45 bases, in frame from the first base. Sequences LNHDA (CDR1) and SQIVND (CDR2) are obtained from the germline V gene (reference sequence). The junction shows trimming of 3 bases on V and 2 bases on J, plus 11 bases between the germline ends. Concerning this clone itself: The target of this receptor is not known. The record has no base qualities; no much larger clone is one base away.

The TCR originated in an adult with an advanced solid tumor such as melanoma, head and neck, liver or kidney cancer. Sample: CD4+ or CD8+ T cells sorted from blood, taken in a trial of the OX40 agonist ivuxolimab. The sequence joins TRBV19 to TRBJ2-1, with TRBD2 perhaps the D gene, on 5 matching bases. The CDR3 sequence is CASSIPGETYNEQFF. The DNA reads as follows: TGTGCCAGTAGTATTCCCGGGGAAACCTACAATGAGCAGTTCTTC. The CDR3, completed at both ends by the reference TRBV19 and TRBJ2-1 genes, gives the full variable domain DGGITQSPKYLFRKEGQNVTLSCEQNLNHDAMYWYRQDPGQGLRLIYYSQIVNDFQKGDIAEGYSVSREKKESFPLTVTSAQKNPTAFYLCASSIPGETYNEQFFGPGTRLTVL.